This TCR beta chain is from a study of T cell responses to AZD1222 COVID-19 vaccine. Study-wide results and caveats: Only a handful of people who got AZD1222 tested seropositive at baseline. Clonal diversity may have been underestimated, and the donors were mostly white British, with more females than males. In all cases, repertoires were sampled only after the peak T cell response.

TCRdb keeps only in-frame clones here, not all; method: immunoSEQ multiplex PCR. This repertoire shows fewer than 150,000 clones, 75% to 90% found once; its top ten account for about 4.5%. This clone was recorded only once. Its antigen is not known. The sequence derives from an adult in good health. Sequenced here: peripheral blood, sampled on day 0 of AZD1222 vaccination.

The CDR3 is CASSLRYTEAFF. For the CDR3, the DNA is TGTGCCAGCAGCCTCAGGTATACTGAAGCTTTCTTT. J is TRBJ1-1 and V is TRBV13; D gene ambiguous. CDR3 length: 12 residues. Germline loops: CDR1 PRHDT, CDR2 FYEKMQ (reference sequence). V lost 5 bases to trimming and J lost 5 bases, with 9 bases between them.